This TCR beta chain was identified during a study of cytomegalovirus exposure and HLA in healthy donors (dated by TCRdb to 2015 to 2018). For the study in its entirety: In an earlier analysis of roughly 590 of the donors, less than 350 Gb of sequence data and 90 million to 130 million unique TCR beta sequences from approximately 180 million T cells were reported. An early release covering 500 to 750 HLA-typed donors comprised about 300 gigabases of sequencing data and around 80 million unique TCR sequences. Among the approximately 400 genotyped donors, around 81% belonged to the genetic ancestry cluster associated with self-reported Caucasian donors. The aim of the study was to test whether cataloging public T cell receptors could identify signatures of past pathogen exposure. The T cell repertoires of 670 or so subjects were profiled by immunosequencing and related to cytomegalovirus serostatus. Besides the first cohort of more than 650 subjects, a separate validation cohort made up of 120 different subjects was used. High-throughput TCR immunosequencing, statistical association of individual TCRs with disease status, and machine learning were combined to predict cytomegalovirus infection status. A later analysis re-examined previously published TCR beta repertoires from 600 to 700 donors and added high-resolution HLA genotyping to investigate patterns of TCR occurrence. The later analysis used no new phenotypic data to find candidate immune exposures, relying instead on TCR beta sequences and their occurrence across donors. In an earlier analysis of 500 to 650 of the donors, high-throughput TCR beta sequencing was used to judge whether each TCR beta V gene segment behaved as functional or pseudogenic. Alongside the repertoire data, information on donor age, sex, ethnicity and CMV serostatus was compiled. Genome-wide SNP genotypes for about 65% of the 666 donors were used in a later genetic analysis, which treated that subset as a discovery cohort. Every discovery cohort repertoire had been produced on one sequencing platform. Both class I and class II loci were covered by HLA typing, at four-digit resolution. Typing coverage differed by locus: A, B, C, DRB1 and DQB1 were typed in about 620-640 donors, DQA1 in around 500, DPA1 in roughly 590, and DPB1 in 472. A handful of DR-DQ haplotypes were handled as single units for association and clustering because linkage in the cohort was strong. Among 300 to 500 genotyped donors of the cohort, an average of roughly 230,000 unique TCR beta nucleotide sequences was sequenced per donor, of which about 19% were non-productive.

Deletion took 4 bases off V and 3 bases off J, with a span of 9 bases between the germline ends. Inclusive of the bounding cysteine and phenylalanine, the CDR3 is 13 residues long. Only CDR3 DNA is held: 39 bases, read in frame from base 1. For CDR1 and CDR2, the germline V gene (reference sequence) lists MNHEY and SMNVEV. Libraries were constructed by the immunoSEQ multiplex PCR assay. A mixture of 60 forward primers for TCR Vbeta segments and 13 reverse primers for TCR Jbeta segments was used in the multiplex PCR. The CDR3 region of rearranged TCR beta genes was amplified from genomic DNA with a multiplex PCR assay. On the Illumina HiSeq System, the amplified TCR beta libraries were sequenced as 87-base-pair reads. In the source study's methods: Across the 670 or so repertoires, a later analysis counted around 80 million unique TCR beta chains, around 11 million of which were shared by at least two donors. Raw reads were error-corrected and collapsed into unique sequences by a nearest-neighbor algorithm in which closely related sequences were merged to remove PCR and sequencing errors. V, D and J gene segments were assigned by aligning CDR3 sequences to IMGT reference sequences. For a sequence to be retained, a match of at least six nucleotides was required to both a V gene segment and a J gene segment. A rearrangement counted as productive if the CDR3 had no stop codons and remained in frame with V and J, and every other rearrangement counted as non-productive. Following IMGT convention, CDR3 was defined as the stretch from the second conserved V-encoded cysteine up to the conserved J-encoded phenylalanine. The earlier analysis of 587 of the donors excluded any sequence lacking an unambiguous match to a single V gene segment. In an earlier analysis of a few hundred of the donors, V segments were called functional above 56.7% productive rearrangements and were called segregating when the between-donor standard deviation exceeded 5%. A statistical classification framework was built to diagnose cytomegalovirus status from the catalog of TCR beta chain sequences. In a later analysis, TCR nucleotide sequences were compared against IMGT/GENE-DB human TR gene sequences so that V and J genes could be assigned. A later analysis assigned CDR3 sequences and most-parsimonious VDJ recombination scenarios with the TCRdist pipeline. In a later analysis, each TCR beta chain was defined by its CDR3 amino acid sequence together with its V-gene family, and reads lacking a unique V-gene family were excluded. To address suspected cross-contamination and a sequencing artifact, a later analysis removed approximately 590 highly shared, low-generation-probability nucleotide sequences. For each public chain, a later analysis derived a clonal expansion index from normalized ranks of inferred template counts within each repertoire. A later analysis computed generation probabilities with a VDJ recombination model fitted to out-of-frame rearrangements, and checked the results against IGoR. A later analysis scored TCR-TCR, TCR-HLA and TCR-CMV co-occurrence with hypergeometric tests, applying a repertoire-size bias correction to TCR pairs. To estimate false discovery rates, a later analysis permuted the HLA or CMV assignments 20 times. A later analysis grouped co-occurring TCRs with DBSCAN, adding TCRdist sequence similarity when clustering within HLA-allele-positive subsets. Repertoires with fewer than 30,000 or more than 120,000 public chains, plus five repertoires with anomalous nucleotide sharing, were excluded from co-occurrence clustering. TCRdb took over this immuneACCESS table, retaining in-frame rearrangements with V and J assigned. Such tables are incomplete; in checked studies, under half of the missing clones stem from an unresolved V gene, and the remainder is unexplained. V and J calls and clone size are those listed in that table; D and trimming were worked out from the DNA. Here the sample has about 120,000 clones; 15% to 20% occur a single time. Of the sample, about 3.1% is held by the ten largest clones.

The paper as a whole reports these results and caveats: Three of the identified cytomegalovirus-associated TCR beta chains were confirmed in vitro to be specific for cytomegalovirus antigens. An earlier analysis of 450 to 750 of the donors showed that most TCR beta V segments appeared in productive rearrangements either about 87% or about 30% of the time, which broadly matched IMGT annotations. Roughly uniform sequencing depth across donors was assumed in presence/absence analyses, although this assumption may not hold. A further reported finding was that TCR beta sequences accurately predicted the HLA-A and HLA-B alleles for most subjects in the first cohort. Because counts were too low, around 17 rarely observed V segments, including chromosome 9 orphons, were left out of the earlier analysis of a few hundred of the donors. A later analysis found that TCR association rates varied across HLA loci, with DRB1 alleles showing the most associated TCRs and HLA-C alleles the fewest. At a false discovery rate of 0.05, a later analysis linked 16,951 TCR beta sequences to specific HLA alleles. CMV serostatus was the only immune exposure information available for the cohort. According to the authors, the approach could potentially be generalized to other disease states and immunological phenotypes. When HLA alleles, especially DR and DQ, strongly co-occurred, attributing TCR associations to individual alleles was difficult. The cohort was sequenced for TCR beta chains only, and without alpha or paired-chain data the features that could be detected were limited. According to a later analysis, parvovirus B19, influenza, CMV and Epstein-Barr virus appeared linked to several top co-occurrence clusters. A group of highly shared sequence variants was considered likely to be a technical artifact of the sequencing pipeline. Across donors, most TCR sequences were observed very rarely, whereas some public TCRs were present in many individuals. Compared with equally common non-associated chains, HLA-associated TCR beta chains in a later analysis were more clonally expanded and had lower generation probabilities. Linkage disequilibrium might explain the correlated functional status among segregating V segments, but an unknown experimental factor could not be ruled out. The classifier was reported to diagnose cytomegalovirus status with high specificity and sensitivity in both the original cohort and the validation cohort. In the study, approximately 160 TCR beta chains were listed as associated with cytomegalovirus. Because HLA typing was missing for some donors at each locus, association tests included only the typed subset. A later analysis found that most CMV-associated TCR beta chains appeared HLA-restricted, with HLA associations seemingly driven largely by CMV exposure. An association between a missense DCLRE1C variant and V-gene and J-gene trimming of TCR beta chains was found in a later genetic analysis and replicated in an independent cohort. Some IMGT-functional V segments, including TRBV6-2 and TRBV6-3, could not be told apart with the 87-base-pair reads, so those segments were excluded. A later genetic analysis reported fewer N-insertions in productive TCRs among donors in an Asian-associated ancestry cluster than the approximately 700-donor mean.

Remarks on this clone: What antigen it recognizes has not been identified. No base quality values were provided; no much bigger clone lies one nucleotide off.

The cohort comprised fewer than 750 healthy bone marrow donors. Cohort members were all nominally healthy when sampled, although unrecorded immune exposures were likely present. The donor tested CMV seropositive, placing the donor among the 289 seropositive members of the cohort. A peripheral blood sample was collected from each donor, and TCR beta sequencing was performed on peripheral blood mononuclear cells. Genomic DNA was extracted from the blood cell samples with the Qiagen DNeasy Blood Extraction Kit. The TCR was taken from a female donor in good health and CMV-seropositive. Rearrangement joined TRBV27 to TRBJ1-1, with no confident D gene call. Sequencing was done on a sample of PBMCs. CDR3 reads: CASSSTPYTEAFF. DNA sequence: TGTGCCAGCAGTTCTACCCCATACACTGAAGCTTTCTTT.